This T cell receptor beta chain was found in a study of cytomegalovirus exposure and HLA in healthy donors. The overall study: An analysis done earlier identified 95 million to 140 million unique TCR beta sequences from roughly 190 million T cells. Study-wide results and caveats: Later analysis found that TCR beta chains associated with HLA were more clonally expanded than other, equally common chains.

PCR used 60 Vbeta primers and 13 Jbeta primers. Assay: immunoSEQ multiplex PCR; the TCRdb copy retains only in-frame clones and omits some. Among 90,000 to 120,000 clones listed, 55% to 65% were seen once. V lost 6 bases and J lost 1; bases outside the gene matches: 7. Looked up from germline, CDR1 is LGHNA and CDR2 is YNFKEQ. The CDR3 is made up of 15 amino acids. To note about this clone: The antigen remains undetermined.

The receptor was isolated from a man aged 25 to 45 in good health and CMV-seropositive. The sequenced sample consisted of PBMCs. This chain links TRBV4-2 with TRBJ1-1; 8 bases agree with TRBD1. This chain's CDR3 is CASSKTGGRNTEAFF. The CDR3, as DNA: TGTGCCAGCAGTAAAACAGGGGGGCGGAACACTGAAGCTTTCTTT.